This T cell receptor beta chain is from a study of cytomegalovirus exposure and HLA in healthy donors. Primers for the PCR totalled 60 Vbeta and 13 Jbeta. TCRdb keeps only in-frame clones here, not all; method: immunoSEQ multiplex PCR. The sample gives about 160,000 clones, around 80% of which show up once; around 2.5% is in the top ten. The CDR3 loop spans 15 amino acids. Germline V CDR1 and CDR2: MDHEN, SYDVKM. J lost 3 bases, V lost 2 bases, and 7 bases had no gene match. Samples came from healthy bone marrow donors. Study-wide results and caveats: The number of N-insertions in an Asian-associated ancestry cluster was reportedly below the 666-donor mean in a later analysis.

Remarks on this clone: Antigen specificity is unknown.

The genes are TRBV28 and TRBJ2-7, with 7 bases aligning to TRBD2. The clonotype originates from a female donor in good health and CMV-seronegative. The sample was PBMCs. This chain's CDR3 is CASSLSGSGVYEQYF. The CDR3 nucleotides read TGTGCCAGCAGTTTAAGTGGGAGCGGGGTCTACGAGCAGTACTTC.